The subject of this entry is one T cell receptor (beta chain). The antigen remains undetermined. This record belongs to a study of OX40 agonist ivuxolimab in advanced cancers. Study at large: Ivuxolimab is a fully human IgG2 antibody that activates OX40 (CD134). Enrolled patients in dose escalation had cancers that were hepatocellular carcinoma, melanoma, renal cell or head and neck cancer. Findings of the study overall: Expanded clones tended on average to be more numerous among CD8+ T cells than CD4+.

Exclusion of a patient followed from autoimmune disease history or systemic immunosuppression. Assay used: immunoSEQ multiplex PCR; TCRdb lists only in-frame clones, some missing. Among tens of thousands of clones listed, about 78% were seen once. Trimming pared 4 bases from V and 2 bases from J, leaving 10 bases between. CDR3 length: 14 residues. CDR1 is SGHVS and CDR2 is FNYEAQ in the germline V gene. The clonotype was recovered from an adult with an advanced solid tumor such as melanoma, head and neck, liver or kidney cancer. This specimen consisted of CD4+ or CD8+ T cells sorted from blood, obtained in a trial of the OX40 agonist ivuxolimab. The chain recombines TRBV7-6 with TRBJ2-3; tentatively, D is TRBD2 (6 bases). The CDR3 region has the DNA TGTGCCAGCAGCTCGAGCGGGCCCACAGATACGCAGTATTTT. Its translation is CASSSSGPTDTQYF.